These T cell receptor beta chains were read from a single sample in a study of T cell responses to AZD1222 COVID-19 vaccine. Profiled with immunoSEQ multiplex PCR; TCRdb holds only in-frame clones, not every one. The sample carries around 73,000 clones, approximately 92% recorded once. The sequences come from peripheral blood, collected 28 days after the second AZD1222 dose. These TCRs come from an adult who received the AZD1222 COVID-19 vaccine. Both conserved end residues are part of each CDR3. The D gene is left open where the match is weak. Rows give clone size only sometimes, using once, few, many, or a class for an expanded clone.

v_call: TRBV6-2/TRBV6-3; d_call: TRBD1; j_call: TRBJ1-1; clone_size: -; cdr3_aa: CASSYSRGRTEAFF; cdr3_nt: TGTGCCAGCAGTTACTCGAGGGGGCGGACTGAAGCTTTCTTT
v_call: TRBV6-5; d_call: TRBD1; j_call: TRBJ1-2; clone_size: -; cdr3_aa: CASSLRGGRGDYGYTF; cdr3_nt: TGTGCCAGCAGTTTACGTGGTGGCAGGGGGGACTATGGCTACACCTTC
v_call: TRBV5-1; d_call: TRBD2; j_call: TRBJ2-1; clone_size: -; cdr3_aa: CASSLILAGIGSGYNEQFF; cdr3_nt: TGCGCCAGCAGCTTAATACTAGCGGGAATAGGCTCCGGCTACAATGAGCAGTTCTTC
v_call: TRBV10-3; d_call: TRBD1; j_call: TRBJ1-1; clone_size: -; cdr3_aa: CATGTGANTEAFF; cdr3_nt: TGTGCCACCGGGACAGGAGCGAACACTGAAGCTTTCTTT
v_call: TRBV19; d_call: -; j_call: TRBJ2-3; clone_size: -; cdr3_aa: CASSIGGRRNLDSASTDTQYF; cdr3_nt: TGTGCCAGTAGTATAGGTGGCAGGCGGAATCTTGATAGCGCATCCACAGATACGCAGTATTTT
v_call: TRBV12-3/TRBV12-4; d_call: -; j_call: TRBJ1-2; clone_size: few; cdr3_aa: CASSLSAGLGYTF; cdr3_nt: TGTGCCAGCAGTTTATCGGCAGGGCTGGGCTACACCTTC
v_call: TRBV3-1/TRBV3-2; d_call: -; j_call: TRBJ2-6; clone_size: -; cdr3_aa: CASSQRHFSGANVLTF; cdr3_nt: TGTGCCAGCAGCCAAAGACACTTCTCTGGGGCCAACGTCCTGACTTTC
v_call: TRBV3-1/TRBV3-2; d_call: TRBD2; j_call: TRBJ2-3; clone_size: -; cdr3_aa: CASSRSTSGGSRTDTQYF; cdr3_nt: TGTGCCAGCAGCCGGTCGACTAGCGGGGGAAGTCGCACAGATACGCAGTATTTT
v_call: TRBV10-3; d_call: -; j_call: TRBJ1-1; clone_size: -; cdr3_aa: CAISEEGRDLEAFF; cdr3_nt: TGTGCCATCAGTGAGGAGGGCCGGGACCTGGAAGCTTTCTTT
v_call: TRBV19; d_call: -; j_call: TRBJ1-5; clone_size: -; cdr3_aa: CASSIATGPEYSNQPQHF; cdr3_nt: TGTGCCAGTAGTATAGCCACAGGCCCCGAATATAGCAATCAGCCCCAGCATTTT
v_call: TRBV6-2/TRBV6-3; d_call: -; j_call: TRBJ1-2; clone_size: -; cdr3_aa: CASSDTGERTYGYTF; cdr3_nt: TGTGCCAGCAGCGACACGGGAGAGAGGACCTATGGCTACACCTTC
v_call: TRBV29-1; d_call: -; j_call: TRBJ2-5; clone_size: -; cdr3_aa: CSVDRMVPRETQYF; cdr3_nt: TGCAGCGTTGACCGAATGGTGCCCAGAGAGACCCAGTACTTC
v_call: TRBV10-2; d_call: -; j_call: TRBJ2-1; clone_size: few; cdr3_aa: CASSGPDNPLPNEQFF; cdr3_nt: TGCGCCAGCAGTGGGCCGGACAATCCTCTCCCCAATGAGCAGTTCTTC
v_call: TRBV7-9; d_call: -; j_call: TRBJ1-2; clone_size: -; cdr3_aa: CASSLAWQGGGYTF; cdr3_nt: TGTGCCAGCAGCTTAGCATGGCAGGGCGGCGGCTACACCTTC
v_call: TRBV3-1/TRBV3-2; d_call: TRBD1; j_call: TRBJ1-1; clone_size: -; cdr3_aa: CASSQVQGGTEAFF; cdr3_nt: TGTGCCAGCAGCCAAGTACAGGGGGGGACTGAAGCTTTCTTT
v_call: TRBV11-3; d_call: -; j_call: TRBJ2-2; clone_size: -; cdr3_aa: CASSLVGGTYTGELFF; cdr3_nt: TGTGCCAGCAGCTTAGTGGGCGGGACCTACACCGGGGAGCTGTTTTTT
v_call: TRBV28; d_call: -; j_call: TRBJ1-4; clone_size: -; cdr3_aa: CASTLEGNEKLFF; cdr3_nt: TGTGCCAGCACCTTGGAGGGTAATGAAAAACTGTTTTTT
v_call: TRBV7-2; d_call: -; j_call: TRBJ1-5; clone_size: -; cdr3_aa: CASSLAPRQPQHF; cdr3_nt: TGTGCCAGCAGCTTAGCGCCCAGGCAGCCCCAGCATTTT
v_call: TRBV5-1; d_call: TRBD1; j_call: TRBJ2-5; clone_size: once; cdr3_aa: CASSIGTGEGTQYF; cdr3_nt: TGCGCCAGCAGTATCGGGACAGGGGAAGGGACCCAGTACTTC
v_call: TRBV2; d_call: -; j_call: TRBJ2-1; clone_size: -; cdr3_aa: CASSVGGGRSYNEQFF; cdr3_nt: TGTGCCAGCAGCGTAGGCGGAGGACGGTCCTACAATGAGCAGTTCTTC
v_call: TRBV9; d_call: TRBD1; j_call: TRBJ2-7; clone_size: -; cdr3_aa: CASSVASTGGGEQYF; cdr3_nt: TGTGCCAGCAGCGTAGCTAGTACAGGGGGTGGGGAGCAGTACTTC
v_call: TRBV6-5; d_call: -; j_call: TRBJ1-2; clone_size: -; cdr3_aa: CASSYSGRLNYGYTF; cdr3_nt: TGTGCCAGCAGTTACTCAGGCAGACTTAACTATGGCTACACCTTC
v_call: TRBV5-6; d_call: -; j_call: TRBJ1-3; clone_size: -; cdr3_aa: CASSRTGGNTIYF; cdr3_nt: TGTGCCAGCAGCCGGACCGGAGGAAACACCATATATTTT
v_call: TRBV12-3/TRBV12-4; d_call: TRBD1; j_call: TRBJ1-5; clone_size: -; cdr3_aa: CASSTGGNQPQHF; cdr3_nt: TGTGCCAGCAGTACAGGGGGAAATCAGCCCCAGCATTTT
v_call: TRBV7-9; d_call: -; j_call: TRBJ1-4; clone_size: -; cdr3_aa: CASSTLQGRPGEKLFF; cdr3_nt: TGTGCCAGCAGCACCCTACAGGGACGGCCTGGGGAAAAACTGTTTTTT
v_call: TRBV9; d_call: -; j_call: TRBJ2-7; clone_size: -; cdr3_aa: CASSSGQPLSYEQYF; cdr3_nt: TGTGCCAGCAGCTCAGGACAGCCGCTCTCCTACGAGCAGTACTTC
v_call: TRBV7-8; d_call: TRBD1; j_call: TRBJ2-7; clone_size: once; cdr3_aa: CASSHLWDSRMGEQYF; cdr3_nt: TGTGCCAGCAGCCATCTTTGGGACAGCCGGATGGGTGAGCAGTACTTC
v_call: TRBV6-1; d_call: -; j_call: TRBJ1-6; clone_size: -; cdr3_aa: CASSEGSRGVSPLHF; cdr3_nt: TGTGCCAGCAGTGAAGGGTCCCGGGGGGTGTCACCCCTCCACTTT
v_call: TRBV7-3; d_call: -; j_call: TRBJ1-4; clone_size: once; cdr3_aa: CASSLGPDEKLFF; cdr3_nt: TGTGCCAGCAGCTTGGGACCCGATGAAAAACTGTTTTTT
v_call: TRBV3-1/TRBV3-2; d_call: TRBD1; j_call: TRBJ2-7; clone_size: few; cdr3_aa: CASSPTLGQGIPYEQYF; cdr3_nt: TGTGCCAGCAGCCCTACCCTCGGACAGGGGATCCCCTACGAGCAGTACTTC
v_call: TRBV7-8; d_call: -; j_call: TRBJ2-5; clone_size: -; cdr3_aa: CASSLARQASEVQETQYF; cdr3_nt: TGTGCCAGCAGCTTAGCGCGCCAGGCTAGCGAGGTGCAAGAGACCCAGTACTTC
v_call: TRBV11-3; d_call: -; j_call: TRBJ2-1; clone_size: -; cdr3_aa: CASSLGTIAYNEQFF; cdr3_nt: TGTGCCAGCAGCTTAGGGACCATTGCATACAATGAGCAGTTCTTC
v_call: TRBV2; d_call: -; j_call: TRBJ2-1; clone_size: -; cdr3_aa: CASSVGLNYNEQFF; cdr3_nt: TGTGCCAGCAGTGTCGGCCTCAATTACAATGAGCAGTTCTTC
v_call: TRBV27; d_call: -; j_call: TRBJ2-1; clone_size: -; cdr3_aa: CASSTYYNEQFF; cdr3_nt: TGTGCCAGCAGTACCTACTACAATGAGCAGTTCTTC
v_call: TRBV29-1; d_call: TRBD2; j_call: TRBJ2-1; clone_size: -; cdr3_aa: CSVEDRRTSRLAAYNEQFF; cdr3_nt: TGCAGCGTTGAAGATCGTAGGACCTCAAGACTAGCGGCTTACAATGAGCAGTTCTTC
v_call: TRBV12-5; d_call: -; j_call: TRBJ1-1; clone_size: -; cdr3_aa: CASGLAGRPAEAFF; cdr3_nt: TGTGCTAGTGGTTTGGCGGGGAGGCCGGCTGAAGCTTTCTTT
v_call: TRBV3-1/TRBV3-2; d_call: -; j_call: TRBJ1-2; clone_size: -; cdr3_aa: CASSPRAGVRYGYTF; cdr3_nt: TGTGCCAGCAGCCCCCGGGCCGGTGTCCGCTATGGCTACACCTTC
v_call: TRBV27; d_call: -; j_call: TRBJ2-1; clone_size: -; cdr3_aa: CASSLASAFNEQFF; cdr3_nt: TGTGCCAGCAGTTTGGCGTCAGCTTTCAATGAGCAGTTCTTC
v_call: TRBV14; d_call: TRBD1; j_call: TRBJ1-1; clone_size: -; cdr3_aa: CASSIRTGRDTEAFF; cdr3_nt: TGTGCCAGCAGCATCCGGACAGGCAGGGACACTGAAGCTTTCTTT
v_call: TRBV27; d_call: TRBD1; j_call: TRBJ1-1; clone_size: -; cdr3_aa: CASSSTGRRAFF; cdr3_nt: TGTGCCAGCAGTTCGACAGGGCGTAGAGCTTTCTTT
v_call: TRBV5-1; d_call: -; j_call: TRBJ1-4; clone_size: -; cdr3_aa: CASSIGGAATNEKLFF; cdr3_nt: TGCGCCAGCAGCATTGGGGGGGCCGCAACTAATGAAAAACTGTTTTTT
v_call: TRBV27; d_call: -; j_call: TRBJ1-1; clone_size: -; cdr3_aa: CASSWSIYQGTEAFF; cdr3_nt: TGTGCCAGCAGTTGGTCCATCTATCAGGGCACTGAAGCTTTCTTT
v_call: TRBV7-2; d_call: TRBD1; j_call: TRBJ2-7; clone_size: -; cdr3_aa: CASSSNGQAYSYEQYF; cdr3_nt: TGTGCCAGCAGCTCAAACGGACAGGCGTACTCCTACGAGCAGTACTTC
v_call: TRBV19; d_call: -; j_call: TRBJ1-1; clone_size: -; cdr3_aa: CASSPGRGLDTEAFF; cdr3_nt: TGTGCCAGTAGCCCGGGGAGAGGTCTTGACACTGAAGCTTTCTTT
v_call: TRBV27; d_call: TRBD1; j_call: TRBJ1-5; clone_size: -; cdr3_aa: CASSNRQGGGQPQHF; cdr3_nt: TGTGCCAGCAGTAACCGACAGGGTGGCGGCCAGCCCCAGCATTTT
v_call: TRBV5-1; d_call: TRBD1; j_call: TRBJ1-3; clone_size: once; cdr3_aa: CASSLAWGQGIGNTIYF; cdr3_nt: TGCGCCAGCAGCTTGGCCTGGGGACAGGGGATTGGAAACACCATATATTTT